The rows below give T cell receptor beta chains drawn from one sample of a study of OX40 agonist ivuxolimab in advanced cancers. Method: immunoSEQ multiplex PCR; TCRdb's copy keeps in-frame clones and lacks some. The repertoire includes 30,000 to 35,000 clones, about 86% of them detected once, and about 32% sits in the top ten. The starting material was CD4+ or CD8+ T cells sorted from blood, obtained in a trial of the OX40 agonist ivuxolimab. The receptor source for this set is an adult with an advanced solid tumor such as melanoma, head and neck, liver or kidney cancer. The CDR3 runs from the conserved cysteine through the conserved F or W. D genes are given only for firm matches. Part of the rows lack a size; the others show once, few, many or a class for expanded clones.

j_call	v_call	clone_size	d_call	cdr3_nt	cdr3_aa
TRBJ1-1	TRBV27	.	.	TGTGCCAGCAGTTACTCGGGAGGGGATGAAGCTTTCTTT	CASSYSGGDEAFF
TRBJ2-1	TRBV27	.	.	TGTGCCAGCAGTTCCGGACATACCCCCAAGGTAGATGAGCAGTTCTTC	CASSSGHTPKVDEQFF
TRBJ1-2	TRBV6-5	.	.	TGTGCCAGCAGTTACTCGCGAGAGGCGGGCCTTGGCTACACCTTC	CASSYSREAGLGYTF
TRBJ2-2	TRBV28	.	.	TGTGCCAGCAGTTTAGCGAGTACATTCGGCGGGGAGCTGTTTTTT	CASSLASTFGGELFF
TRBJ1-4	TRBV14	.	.	TGTGCCAGCAGCCAACTGGAGGGAGGAAAACTGTTTTTT	CASSQLEGGKLFF
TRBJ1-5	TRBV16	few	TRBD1	TGTGCCAGCAGCAGTCACAGGGGAGTTGACAGCAATCAGCCCCAGCATTTT	CASSSHRGVDSNQPQHF
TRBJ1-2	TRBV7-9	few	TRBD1	TGTGCCAGCAGCTTAGCTTACCGGGACAGGGAGGATGGCTACACCTTC	CASSLAYRDREDGYTF
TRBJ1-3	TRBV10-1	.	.	TGCGCCAGCAGTGATTCCGGAAACACCATATATTTT	CASSDSGNTIYF
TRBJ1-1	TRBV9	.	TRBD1	TGTGCCAGCAGCCCCTCCGGGACAGGGGGCAAAGCTTTCTTT	CASSPSGTGGKAFF
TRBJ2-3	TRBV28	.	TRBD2	TGTGCCAGCAGTTCTCCTCTGGCGGGAGGGATCGCAGATACGCAGTATTTT	CASSSPLAGGIADTQYF
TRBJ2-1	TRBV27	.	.	TGTGCCAGCACCGTCGGTTTGAGCCCCTACAATGAGCAGTTCTTC	CASTVGLSPYNEQFF
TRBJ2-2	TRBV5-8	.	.	TGTGCCAGCCTGGACGGGGAGCTGTTTTTT	CASLDGELFF
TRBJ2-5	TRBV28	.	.	TGTGCCAGCAGTTTTCAGGCTTTTCAAGAGACCCAGTACTTC	CASSFQAFQETQYF
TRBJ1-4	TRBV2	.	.	TGTGCCAGCCTGGGGCGAAAACTGTTTTTT	CASLGRKLFF
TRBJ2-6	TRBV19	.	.	TGTGCCAGTAGTATTTGGGGGAAGGGAGCCAACGTCCTGACTTTC	CASSIWGKGANVLTF
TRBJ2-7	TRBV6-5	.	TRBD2	TGTGCCAGCAGTTACAGAACTAGCGGGAACGAGCAGTACTTC	CASSYRTSGNEQYF
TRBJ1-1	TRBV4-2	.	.	TGTGCCAGCAGCCAAGTTGTGCAGGGCGGCATGAACACTGAAGCTTTCTTT	CASSQVVQGGMNTEAFF
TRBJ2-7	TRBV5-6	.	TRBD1	TGTGCCAGCGGGACAGGGGGTCCCCTTAGCGAGCAGTACTTC	CASGTGGPLSEQYF
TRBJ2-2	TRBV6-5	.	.	TGTGCCAGCAGTTACGGTCGGGGCACCGGGGAGCTGTTTTTT	CASSYGRGTGELFF
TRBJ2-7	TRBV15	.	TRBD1	TGTGCCACCAGCGGACAGGGAAGCGAGCAGTACTTC	CATSGQGSEQYF